This TCR beta chain was found in a study of CD8 T cells in Susac syndrome. The CDR3 is 15 amino acids. CDR1 and CDR2 (germline): DFQATT, SNEGSKA (reference sequence). Losses at the gene ends were 6 bases for V and 0 bases for J; bases not matched to a gene: 8. cDNA came from approximately 0.5 to 1 ug RNA primed by random hexamers. TCR beta CDR3 was amplified by immunoSEQ covering 54 Vbeta and 13 Jbeta. MiXCR was run by TCRdb on the immunoSEQ multiplex PCR reads, yielding one entry per CDR3 protein. The sample lists about 210,000 distinct CDR3 sequences; about 95% were seen once. The chain couples TRBV20-1 to TRBJ2-1; 7 bases fit TRBD1. Sequencing was performed on CD4+ T cells from PBMCs. The source of this sequence is a human donor with multiple sclerosis. CDR3 residues: CSATQGLSSYNEQFF. The CDR3 DNA sequence: TGCAGTGCAACACAGGGGCTGAGCTCCTACAATGAGCAGTTCTTC.